Presented here are 15 T cell receptor beta chains from one specimen sequenced in a study of regulatory T cells in long-lasting Graves disease. As for time point: persistent/refractory GD, antithyroid drugs over 5 years with positive TRAb. From RNA extracted from PBMCs, the TCR library was made. With iRepertoire HTBI primers and Arm-PCR of CDR3 regions, TCR beta libraries were built. TCRdb reprocessed the multiplex PCR reads with MiXCR, giving one entry per CDR3 protein. This sample has hundreds of thousands of distinct CDR3 sequences, with about 32% found just once. Specimen: peripheral blood mononuclear cells (PBMCs), collected when the disease was refractory, from a patient treated with antithyroid drugs. The source is a female donor with Graves disease.

In its sample, this clonotype was seen many times. Here the CDR3 DNA reads TGTGCCAGCAGTTACTCAGCCTACGAGCAGTACTTC. The encoded protein is CASSYSAYEQYF. This sequence joins TRBV6-2 or TRBV6-3 and TRBJ2-7; no definite D call. Germline V gene sequence: CDR1 MNHEY, CDR2 SVGEGT. This CDR3 is 12 amino acids long. The V and J ends lost 0 bases and 2 bases respectively, with 2 bases between them.

The chain recombines TRBV20-1 with TRBJ2-7; D perhaps matches TRBD1 (5 bases). CDR3 size: 15 residues. V dropped 6 bases and J dropped 2 bases, with 20 bases sitting between them. CDR1 and CDR2 from the germline V gene are DFQATT and SNEGSKA (reference sequence). CDR3 sequence reads: CSAISGKHYPYEQYF. The CDR3 nucleotides are TGCAGTGCCATCTCAGGGAAGCATTACCCCTACGAGCAGTACTTC.

Regarding this clonotype: At one end, the junction sequence differs from germline, possibly due to a read error. The chain employs TRBV13 and TRBJ1-1, with a tentative D call TRBD1 (6 bases). The CDR3 has 13 residues. The V gene's germline CDR1 is PRHDT and CDR2 FYEKMQ (reference sequence). CDR3 sequence reads: CASTRDRNAEAFF. As DNA, the CDR3 is TGTGCCAGCACCCGTGACAGGAACGCTGAAGCTTTCTTT.

The chain combines TRBV11-2 with TRBJ1-5, with TRBD1 identical over 11 bases. This CDR3 is 17 amino acids long. V lost 4 bases and J lost 0; bases outside the gene matches: 5. Looked up from germline, CDR1 is SGHAT and CDR2 is FQNNGV. For the CDR3, the DNA is TGTGCCAGCAGCTCGGGGACAGGGGGGATTAGCAATCAGCCCCAGCATTTT. Its protein is CASSSGTGGISNQPQHF. Combining the CDR3 with reference TRBV11-2 and TRBJ1-5 gives the whole variable domain EAGVAQSPRYKIIEKRQSVAFWCNPISGHATLYWYQQILGQGPKLLIQFQNNGVVDDSQLPKDRFSAERLKGVDSTLKIQPAKLEDSAVYLCASSSGTGGISNQPQHFGDGTRLSIL.

V usage is TRBV6-1 and J usage is TRBJ2-3, with 7 nucleotides matching TRBD1. J was trimmed by 1 base and V by 2 bases; bases with no gene match: 6. In germline, CDR1 is MNHNS, CDR2 SASEGT. This CDR3 region has 16 residues. CDR3 DNA sequence: TGTGCCAGCAGTGAATGGTCAGGGGGAGGCACAGATACGCAGTATTTT. Protein product: CASSEWSGGGTDTQYF.

The table lists this clonotype with a few counts. This chain joins TRBV6-1 and TRBJ1-1; no clear D. Deletions cut 8 bases from V and 9 bases from J, with 10 bases between. Looked up from germline, CDR1 is MNHNS and CDR2 is SASEGT. The CDR3 extends over 10 amino acids. CDR3 residues: CASLEGKAFF. CDR3 nucleotides: TGTGCCAGCCTAGAAGGGAAAGCTTTCTTT.

This clonotype has only a few counts. The genes are TRBV11-2 and TRBJ2-7; TRBD1 or TRBD2 may be the D gene (6 bases each). Trimming took off 4 bases at V and 1 base at J, with 17 bases between the two ends. The CDR3 contains 16 residues. Germline V gives CDR1 SGHAT, CDR2 FQNNGV. The CDR3: CASSWGVQGPSYEQYF. The CDR3 nucleotides are TGTGCCAGCAGCTGGGGGGTACAGGGCCCTTCCTACGAGCAGTACTTC.

The chain employs TRBV3-1 and TRBJ1-5; D might be TRBD1 (5 bases). Trimming cost V 1 base and J 0 bases, with 10 bases left between them. The V gene's germline CDR1 is LGHDT and CDR2 YNNKEL (reference sequence). This CDR3 has 16 residues. The CDR3 loop reads CASSQGPGSSNQPQHF. DNA of the CDR3: TGTGCCAGCAGCCAAGGTCCAGGGAGTAGCAATCAGCCCCAGCATTTT.

This clonotype was seen more than once but under ten times. V is TRBV19 and J is TRBJ2-7; 7 positions agree with TRBD2. Trimming removed 7 bases from V and 5 bases from J; junction bases left unmatched: 8. This CDR3 has 13 amino acids. Germline V gives CDR1 LNHDA, CDR2 SQIVND (reference sequence). DNA of the CDR3: TGTGCCAGTAAGTCCCGGACTAGGAACGAGCAGTACTTC. It specifies CASKSRTRNEQYF.

This rearrangement joins TRBV5-1 to TRBJ1-6; TRBD1 matches 7 bases. J was trimmed by 9 bases and V by 3 bases; bases with no gene match: 3. CDR3 length: 13 amino acids. From germline, CDR1 is SGHRS and CDR2 YFSETQ. As DNA, the CDR3 is TGCGCCAGCAGCTACAGGGGAGGTTCACCCCTCCACTTT. It is translated as CASSYRGGSPLHF. Based on the CDR3 plus reference TRBV5-1 and TRBJ1-6, the full variable domain is KAGVTQTPRYLIKTRGQQVTLSCSPISGHRSVSWYQQTPGQGLQFLFEYFSETQRNKGNFPGRFSGRQFSNSRSEMNVSTLELGDSALYLCASSYRGGSPLHFGNGTRLTVT.

This clonotype was detected a few times. The V gene is TRBV27, the J gene TRBJ2-7; TRBD2 agrees at 8 bases. CDR1 is MNHEY and CDR2 is SMNVEV in the germline V gene (reference sequence). CDR3 length equals 15 residues. V lost 1 base and J lost 2; bases outside the gene matches: 4. The CDR3 spells CASSLFLGLAYEQYF. The CDR3 bases are TGTGCCAGCAGTTTATTCCTGGGACTAGCCTACGAGCAGTACTTC.

V gene TRBV6-5 combines with J gene TRBJ1-1; D unresolved. The CDR3 runs 14 residues. Germline V CDR1 and CDR2: MNHEY, SVGAGI. Trimming cost V 2 bases and J 4 bases, with 11 bases left between them. The CDR3 loop reads CASSYQRPGTEAFF. CDR3 DNA: TGTGCCAGCAGTTACCAACGTCCGGGCACTGAAGCTTTCTTT.

This clonotype was observed many times. V usage is TRBV12-3 or TRBV12-4 and J usage is TRBJ1-2, with D tentatively TRBD1 (5 bases). The CDR3 is made up of 16 amino acids. V lost 6 bases to trimming and J lost 7 bases, with 24 bases between them. The CDR3 nucleotides are TGTGCCAGCAGCCTAACAATGGGGCCGGGGAAGAGTGGCTACACCTTC. Encoded protein: CASSLTMGPGKSGYTF.

This rearrangement joins TRBV6-1 to TRBJ2-2; 7 bases line up with TRBD2. CDR1 is MNHNS and CDR2 is SASEGT in the germline V gene. V dropped 2 bases and J dropped 3; count of bases not matched to a gene: 9. The CDR3 runs to 17 residues. Written as DNA, the CDR3 is TGTGCCAGCAGTGAACGCGGGCTAGCGGTCCACACCGGGGAGCTGTTTTTT. Its protein product is CASSERGLAVHTGELFF.

The V gene is TRBV7-2, the J gene TRBJ2-7; D remains unclear. The CDR3 length is 15 residues. Trimming shortened V by 6 bases and J by 0 bases, and 15 bases separated the two germline ends. Germline V CDR1 and CDR2: SGHTA, FQGNSA. The CDR3 DNA reads as TGTGCCAGCAGTTTCACTGGCGGCAGCTCCTACGAGCAGTACTTC. Protein product: CASSFTGGSSYEQYF.